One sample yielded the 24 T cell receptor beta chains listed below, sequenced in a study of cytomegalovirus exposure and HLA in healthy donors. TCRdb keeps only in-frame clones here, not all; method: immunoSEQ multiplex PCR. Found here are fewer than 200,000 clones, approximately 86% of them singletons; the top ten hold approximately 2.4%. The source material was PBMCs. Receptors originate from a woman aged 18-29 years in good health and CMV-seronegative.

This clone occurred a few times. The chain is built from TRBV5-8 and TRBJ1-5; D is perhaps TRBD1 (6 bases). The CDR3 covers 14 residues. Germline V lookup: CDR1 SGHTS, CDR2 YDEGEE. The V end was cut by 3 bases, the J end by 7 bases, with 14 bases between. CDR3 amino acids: CASSSYREAQPQHF. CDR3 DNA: TGTGCCAGCAGCTCCTACAGGGAAGCCCAGCCCCAGCATTTT.

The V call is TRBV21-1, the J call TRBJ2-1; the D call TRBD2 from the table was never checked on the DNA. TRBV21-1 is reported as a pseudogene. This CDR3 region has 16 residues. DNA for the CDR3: TGTGCCAGCAGCAAAGTGGGAGTGGATTTCTACAATGAGCAGTTCTTC. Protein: CASSKVGVDFYNEQFF.

Here the CDR3 reads CASSFGVPGNTIYF. The CDR3, as DNA: TGTGCCAGCAGCTTCGGGGTGCCTGGAAACACCATATATTTT. This rearrangement joins TRBV13 to TRBJ1-3; D remains unclear. This CDR3 spans 14 amino acids. V lost 3 bases and J lost 2, with 8 bases in between. Looked up from germline, CDR1 is PRHDT and CDR2 is FYEKMQ (reference sequence).

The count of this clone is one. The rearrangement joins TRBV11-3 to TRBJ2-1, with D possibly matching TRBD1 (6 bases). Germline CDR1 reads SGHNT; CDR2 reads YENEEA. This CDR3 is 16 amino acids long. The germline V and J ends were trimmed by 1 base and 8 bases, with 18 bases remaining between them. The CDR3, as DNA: TGTGCCAGCAGCTTAGGAAAAGGGGGAGTAACCGATGAGCAGTTCTTC. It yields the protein CASSLGKGGVTDEQFF.

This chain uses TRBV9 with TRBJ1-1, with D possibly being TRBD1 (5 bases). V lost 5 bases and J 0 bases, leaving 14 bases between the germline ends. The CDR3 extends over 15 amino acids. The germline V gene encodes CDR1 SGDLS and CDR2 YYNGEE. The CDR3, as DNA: TGTGCCAGCAGTATCGACCGGGACTTGAACACTGAAGCTTTCTTT. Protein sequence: CASSIDRDLNTEAFF.

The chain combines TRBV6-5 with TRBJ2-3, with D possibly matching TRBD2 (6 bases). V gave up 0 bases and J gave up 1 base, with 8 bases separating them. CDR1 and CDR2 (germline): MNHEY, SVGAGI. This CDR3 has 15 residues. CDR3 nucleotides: TGTGCCAGCAGTTACTCGCCTAGCGGCACAGATACGCAGTATTTT. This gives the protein CASSYSPSGTDTQYF.

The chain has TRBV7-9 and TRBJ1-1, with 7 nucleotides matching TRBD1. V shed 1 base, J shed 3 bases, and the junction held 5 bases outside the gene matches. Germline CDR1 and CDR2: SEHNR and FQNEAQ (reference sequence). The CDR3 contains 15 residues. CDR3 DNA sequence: TGTGCCAGCAGCTTAGGGTCGACAGGGTACACTGAAGCTTTCTTT. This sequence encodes CASSLGSTGYTEAFF.

The DNA for the CDR3 is TGTGCCAGCAGCTTGCGACGGGGGGTAGAAGAGACCCAGTACTTC. Its protein product is CASSLRRGVEETQYF. V usage is TRBV5-6 and J usage is TRBJ2-5; the match to TRBD2 covers 7 bases. The CDR3 is 15 amino acids. Germline V lookup: CDR1 SGHDT, CDR2 YYEEEE. The junction had 6 bases not matched to a gene; V was cut back by 1 base and J by 3 bases.

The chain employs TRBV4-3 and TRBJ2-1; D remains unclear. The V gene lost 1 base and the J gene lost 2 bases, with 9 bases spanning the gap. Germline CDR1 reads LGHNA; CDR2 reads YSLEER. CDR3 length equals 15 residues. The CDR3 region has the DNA TGCGCCAGCAGCCAAGGCCCTGCAGCCTACAATGAGCAGTTCTTC. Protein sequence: CASSQGPAAYNEQFF.

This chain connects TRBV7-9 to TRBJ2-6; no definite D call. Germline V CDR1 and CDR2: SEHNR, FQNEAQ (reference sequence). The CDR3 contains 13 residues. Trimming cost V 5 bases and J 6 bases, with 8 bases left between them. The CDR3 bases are TGTGCCAGCAGCCCCCCCCAGGCCAACGTCCTGACTTTC. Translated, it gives CASSPPQANVLTF.

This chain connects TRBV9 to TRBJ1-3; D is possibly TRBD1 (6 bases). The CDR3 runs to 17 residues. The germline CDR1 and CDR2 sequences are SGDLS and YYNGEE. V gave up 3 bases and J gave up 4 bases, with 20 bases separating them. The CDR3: CASSGRPTGGTGNTIYF. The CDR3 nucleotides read TGTGCCAGCAGCGGGAGGCCCACGGGGGGCACGGGAAACACCATATATTTT.

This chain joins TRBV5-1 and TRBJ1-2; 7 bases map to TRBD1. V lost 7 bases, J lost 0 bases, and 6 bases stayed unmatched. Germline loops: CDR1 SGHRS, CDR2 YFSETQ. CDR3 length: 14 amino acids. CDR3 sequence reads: CASSDREANYGYTF. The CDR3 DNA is TGCGCCAGCTCCGACAGGGAAGCTAACTATGGCTACACCTTC.

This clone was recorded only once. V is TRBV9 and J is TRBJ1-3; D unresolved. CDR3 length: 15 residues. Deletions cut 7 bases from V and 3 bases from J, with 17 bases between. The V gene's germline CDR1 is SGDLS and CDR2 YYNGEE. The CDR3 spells CASAPSWGGGNTIYF. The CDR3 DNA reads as TGTGCCAGCGCACCTTCTTGGGGAGGTGGAAACACCATATATTTT.

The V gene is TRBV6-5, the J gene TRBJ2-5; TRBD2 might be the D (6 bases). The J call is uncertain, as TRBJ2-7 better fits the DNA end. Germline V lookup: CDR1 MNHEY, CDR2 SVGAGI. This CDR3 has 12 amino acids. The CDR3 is CASSGRTYEQYF. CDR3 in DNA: TGTGCCAGCAGTGGGAGGACCTACGAGCAGTACTTC.

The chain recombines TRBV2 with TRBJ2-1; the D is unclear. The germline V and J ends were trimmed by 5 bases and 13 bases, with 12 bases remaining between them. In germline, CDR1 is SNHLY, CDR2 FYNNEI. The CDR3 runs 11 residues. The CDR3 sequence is CASSLSSPQFF. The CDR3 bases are TGTGCCAGCAGTTTAAGTAGCCCCCAGTTCTTC. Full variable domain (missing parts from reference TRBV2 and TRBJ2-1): EPEVTQTPSHQVTQMGQEVILRCVPISNHLYFYWYRQILGQKVEFLVSFYNNEISEKSEIFDDQFSVERPDGSNFTLKIRSTKLEDSAMYFCASSLSSPQFFGPGTRLTVL.

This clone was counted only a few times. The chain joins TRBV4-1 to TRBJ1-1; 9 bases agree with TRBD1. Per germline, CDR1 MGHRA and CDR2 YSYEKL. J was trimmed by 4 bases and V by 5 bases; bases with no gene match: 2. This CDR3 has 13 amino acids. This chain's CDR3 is CASSATGGTEAFF. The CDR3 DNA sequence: TGCGCCAGCAGCGCGACAGGGGGCACTGAAGCTTTCTTT.

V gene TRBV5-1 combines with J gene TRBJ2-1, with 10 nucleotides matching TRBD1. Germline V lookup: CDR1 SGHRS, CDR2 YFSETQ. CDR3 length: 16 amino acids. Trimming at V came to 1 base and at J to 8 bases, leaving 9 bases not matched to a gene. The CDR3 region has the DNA TGCGCCAGCAGCTTGTCGGGGACAGGGGCCAGCGATGAGCAGTTCTTC. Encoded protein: CASSLSGTGASDEQFF.

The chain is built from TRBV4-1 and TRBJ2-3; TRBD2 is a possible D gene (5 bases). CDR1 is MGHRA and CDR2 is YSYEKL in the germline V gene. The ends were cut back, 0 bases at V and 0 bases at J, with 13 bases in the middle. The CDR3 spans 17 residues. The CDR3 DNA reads TGCGCCAGCAGCCAAGAAGCGGCTTGGCAGAGCACAGATACGCAGTATTTT. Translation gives CASSQEAAWQSTDTQYF.

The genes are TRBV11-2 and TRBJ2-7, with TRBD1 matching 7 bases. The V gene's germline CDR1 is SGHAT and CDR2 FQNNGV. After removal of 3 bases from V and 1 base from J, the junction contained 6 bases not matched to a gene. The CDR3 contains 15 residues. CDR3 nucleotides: TGTGCCAGCAGCTTCGGGGACAGCCGGTCCTACGAGCAGTACTTC. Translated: CASSFGDSRSYEQYF. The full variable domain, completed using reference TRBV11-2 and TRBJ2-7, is EAGVAQSPRYKIIEKRQSVAFWCNPISGHATLYWYQQILGQGPKLLIQFQNNGVVDDSQLPKDRFSAERLKGVDSTLKIQPAKLEDSAVYLCASSFGDSRSYEQYFGPGTRLTVT.

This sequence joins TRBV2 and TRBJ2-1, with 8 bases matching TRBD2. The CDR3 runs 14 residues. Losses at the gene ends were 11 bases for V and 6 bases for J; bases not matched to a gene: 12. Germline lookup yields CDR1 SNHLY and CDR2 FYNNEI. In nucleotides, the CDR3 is TGTGCCTTAACGGGGGGGGAGGCAGGCAATGAGCAGTTCTTC. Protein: CALTGGEAGNEQFF.

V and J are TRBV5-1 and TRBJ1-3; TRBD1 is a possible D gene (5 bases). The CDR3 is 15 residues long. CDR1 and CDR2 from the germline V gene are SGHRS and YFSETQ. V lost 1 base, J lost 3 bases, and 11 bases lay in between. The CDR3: CASSLTAGDGNTIYF. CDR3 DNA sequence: TGCGCCAGCAGCTTGACGGCGGGGGATGGAAACACCATATATTTT. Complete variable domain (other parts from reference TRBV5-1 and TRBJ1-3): KAGVTQTPRYLIKTRGQQVTLSCSPISGHRSVSWYQQTPGQGLQFLFEYFSETQRNKGNFPGRFSGRQFSNSRSEMNVSTLELGDSALYLCASSLTAGDGNTIYFGEGSWLTVV.

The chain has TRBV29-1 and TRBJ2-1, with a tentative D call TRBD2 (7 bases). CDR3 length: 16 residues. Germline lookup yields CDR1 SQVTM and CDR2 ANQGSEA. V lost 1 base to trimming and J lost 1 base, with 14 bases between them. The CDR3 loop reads CSVEVGGAGSYNEQFF. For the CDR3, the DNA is TGCAGCGTTGAAGTGGGGGGGGCGGGATCCTACAATGAGCAGTTCTTC.

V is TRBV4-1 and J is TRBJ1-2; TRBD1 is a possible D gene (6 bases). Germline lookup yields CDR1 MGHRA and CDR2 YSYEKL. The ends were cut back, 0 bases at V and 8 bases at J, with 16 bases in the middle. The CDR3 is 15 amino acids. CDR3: CASSQDPQGSGGYTF. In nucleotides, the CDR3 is TGCGCCAGCAGCCAAGACCCCCAGGGGTCGGGCGGCTACACCTTC.

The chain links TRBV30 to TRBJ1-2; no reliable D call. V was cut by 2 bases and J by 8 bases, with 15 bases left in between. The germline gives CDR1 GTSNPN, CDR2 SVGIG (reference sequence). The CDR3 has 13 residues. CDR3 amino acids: CAWSRAAAGGYTF. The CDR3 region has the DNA TGTGCCTGGAGTCGGGCCGCAGCGGGGGGCTACACCTTC.